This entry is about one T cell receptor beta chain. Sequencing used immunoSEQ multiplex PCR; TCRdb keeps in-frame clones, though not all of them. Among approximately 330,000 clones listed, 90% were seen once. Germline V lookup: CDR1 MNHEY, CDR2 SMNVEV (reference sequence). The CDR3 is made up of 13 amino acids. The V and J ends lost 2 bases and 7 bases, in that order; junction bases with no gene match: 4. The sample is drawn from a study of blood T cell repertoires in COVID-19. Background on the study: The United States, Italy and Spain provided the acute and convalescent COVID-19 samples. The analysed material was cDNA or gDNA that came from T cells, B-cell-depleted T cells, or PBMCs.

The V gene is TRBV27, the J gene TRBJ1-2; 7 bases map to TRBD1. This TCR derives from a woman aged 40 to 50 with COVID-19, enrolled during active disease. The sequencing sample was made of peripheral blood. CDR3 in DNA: TGTGCCAGCAGTTTAACCCGACAGGGTGGCTACACCTTC. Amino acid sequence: CASSLTRQGGYTF.